One sample yielded the 29 T cell receptor beta chains listed below, sequenced in a study of T cell changes during pregnancy in multiple sclerosis. This table comes from immunoSEQ multiplex PCR, and its TCRdb copy is limited to in-frame clones, with some not included. The data show fewer than 80,000 clones, about 90% seen once. The sample in question was peripheral blood, obtained in the first trimester of pregnancy. The receptors here all came from a female donor in good health, enrolled as a control in a pregnancy study.

The chain joins TRBV7-8 to TRBJ1-1, with 7 bases aligning to TRBD1. Per germline, CDR1 SGHVS and CDR2 FQNEAQ. The CDR3 contains 14 residues. The J segment lost 4 bases and the V segment lost 4 bases, leaving 6 bases of the junction unmatched. The CDR3 loop is CASSSRTGPTEAFF. In nucleotides, the CDR3 is TGTGCCAGCAGCTCAAGGACAGGTCCCACTGAAGCTTTCTTT. Full variable domain (outside the CDR3, taken from reference TRBV7-8 and TRBJ1-1): GAGVSQSPRYKVAKRGQDVALRCDPISGHVSLFWYQQALGQGPEFLTYFQNEAQLDKSGLPSDRFFAERPEGSVSTLKIQRTQQEDSAVYLCASSSRTGPTEAFFGQGTRLTVV.

This chain connects TRBV2 to TRBJ1-1, with TRBD1 as a possible D gene (6 bases). V lost 7 bases to trimming and J lost 3 bases, with 15 bases between them. CDR3 length: 14 residues. CDR1 is SNHLY and CDR2 is FYNNEI in the germline V gene. CDR3 protein: CASTLGGRHTEAFF. Here the CDR3 DNA reads TGTGCCAGCACCCTGGGGGGGCGCCACACTGAAGCTTTCTTT.

The rearrangement uses TRBV28 and TRBJ1-5; 8 bases map to TRBD1. V shed 5 bases and J 4 bases; nucleotides not matched to a gene: 7. This CDR3 has 15 amino acids. From germline, CDR1 is MDHEN and CDR2 SYDVKM. CDR3 nucleotides: TGTGCCAGCAGTAAAGACAGGGGTAGGAATCAGCCCCAGCATTTT. Translation: CASSKDRGRNQPQHF.

This clone was observed a single time. V usage is TRBV2 and J usage is TRBJ1-5, with a tentative D call TRBD1 (6 bases). Germline CDR1 and CDR2: SNHLY and FYNNEI. This CDR3 region has 15 residues. Trimming removed 8 bases from V and 1 base from J, with 15 bases in between. CDR3 amino acids: CASRGAGASNQPQHF. The CDR3 region has the DNA TGTGCCAGCCGTGGGGCGGGGGCGAGCAATCAGCCCCAGCATTTT.

This clone was seen a few times. The V gene is TRBV4-3, the J gene TRBJ2-7, with 8 bases identical to TRBD2. CDR3 length: 18 amino acids. V lost 1 base to trimming and J lost 0 bases; unmatched junction nucleotides: 11. Looked up from germline, CDR1 is LGHNA and CDR2 is YSLEER. The CDR3 bases are TGCGCCAGCAGCCAAGTAGGCCGGGAGGGGGGGTACTCCTACGAGCAGTACTTC. This gives the protein CASSQVGREGGYSYEQYF.

J is TRBJ1-6 and V is TRBV7-9; the D gene is possibly TRBD1 (5 bases). The germline V and J ends were trimmed by 5 bases and 8 bases, with 16 bases remaining between them. CDR1 and CDR2 (germline): SEHNR, FQNEAQ (reference sequence). CDR3 length: 15 residues. The CDR3 sequence: CASSISGGEYSPLHF. The CDR3, as DNA: TGTGCCAGCAGCATCAGCGGGGGGGAATATTCACCCCTCCACTTT.

The gene calls are TRBV15 and TRBJ1-1; D ambiguous. Germline values: CDR1 LNHNV, CDR2 YYDKDF (reference sequence). CDR3 size: 13 residues. The V and J ends lost 6 bases and 5 bases respectively, with 13 bases between them. Here the CDR3 reads CATRREHGTEAFF. The CDR3 DNA reads TGTGCCACCAGGAGGGAGCACGGAACTGAAGCTTTCTTT.

The chain couples TRBV30 to TRBJ2-1, with D tentatively TRBD2 (6 bases). The V gene lost 1 base and the J gene lost 6 bases, with 7 bases spanning the gap. CDR3 size: 12 residues. The germline V gene encodes CDR1 GTSNPN and CDR2 SVGIG (reference sequence). DNA of the CDR3: TGTGCCTGGAGTGCCGGGGGCAATGAGCAGTTCTTC. It specifies CAWSAGGNEQFF.

The chain uses TRBV7-8 and TRBJ1-5; no definite D call. The germline CDR1 and CDR2 sequences are SGHVS and FQNEAQ. V lost 2 bases and J lost 6, with 11 bases in between. The CDR3 spans 14 residues. CDR3 nucleotides: TGTGCCAGCAGCTTAAGTACACATCCTCAGCCCCAGCATTTT. Encoded protein: CASSLSTHPQPQHF.

V gene TRBV6-5 combines with J gene TRBJ2-7; the match to TRBD1 covers 9 bases. The V and J ends lost 5 bases and 1 base, in that order; junction bases with no gene match: 6. Germline-derived CDR1 and CDR2 are MNHEY and SVGAGI. The CDR3 covers 15 residues. The DNA for the CDR3 is TGTGCCAGCAGTCAACAGGGGGCAAAATCCTACGAGCAGTACTTC. Translation gives CASSQQGAKSYEQYF.

This clone showed up just once. An end of the junction does not agree with germline; a read error may underlie this. The chain recombines TRBV28 with TRBJ1-6; D gene unclear. Germline V gives CDR1 MDHEN, CDR2 SYDVKM. This CDR3 region has 16 residues. CDR3 DNA sequence: TGTGCCAGCAGTCCAAACCTCGGGTCCTTTAATTCACCCCTCCACTTT. Protein: CASSPNLGSFNSPLHF.

This chain connects TRBV9 to TRBJ2-5; 8 bases are a match to TRBD1. CDR1 SGDLS and CDR2 YYNGEE come from the germline V gene. Losses at the gene ends were 2 bases for V and 5 bases for J; bases not matched to a gene: 5. This CDR3 region has 14 residues. The CDR3, as DNA: TGTGCCAGCAGCGTCCAGGGGGCAGGGGAGACCCAGTACTTC. It yields the protein CASSVQGAGETQYF.

The genes are TRBV27 and TRBJ2-7, with D tentatively TRBD1 (6 bases). V gave up 4 bases and J gave up 4 bases, with 17 bases separating them. The CDR3 sequence is 15 residues long. Germline CDR1 reads MNHEY; CDR2 reads SMNVEV (reference sequence). The CDR3 DNA sequence: TGTGCCAGCAGTTCCCCGGGACAAAGGCGTTACGAGCAGTACTTC. It translates to CASSSPGQRRYEQYF.

This chain joins TRBV5-1 and TRBJ1-2, with D hard to call. This CDR3 comprises 15 residues. The V gene's germline CDR1 is SGHRS and CDR2 YFSETQ. Deletions cut 3 bases from V and 4 bases from J, with 16 bases between. The CDR3 protein is CASSSVGDLIYGYTF. The CDR3 DNA reads TGCGCCAGCAGCTCAGTGGGAGATCTCATCTATGGCTACACCTTC.

This clone was seen only once. V and J are TRBV6-6 and TRBJ1-5, with D perhaps matching TRBD1 (5 bases). V lost 5 bases, J lost 2 bases, and 16 bases lay in between. Germline CDR1 reads MNHNY; CDR2 reads SVGAGI (reference sequence). CDR3 length: 16 residues. CDR3 sequence (DNA): TGTGCCAGCAGTCTTCCGGGACTGAGGGGCAATCAGCCCCAGCATTTT. It encodes CASSLPGLRGNQPQHF.

The rearrangement uses TRBV27 and TRBJ1-5; TRBD1 agrees at 11 bases. This CDR3 has 17 residues. Germline V lookup: CDR1 MNHEY, CDR2 SMNVEV (reference sequence). Trimming cost V 6 bases and J 0 bases; bases outside gene matches: 7. CDR3 DNA sequence: TGTGCCAGCAGGGGACAGGGGGTATCCTATAGCAATCAGCCCCAGCATTTT. Translating gives CASRGQGVSYSNQPQHF.

V is TRBV4-3 and J is TRBJ2-1; no clear D. V was clipped by 0 bases and J by 0 bases, with 12 bases between them. This CDR3 has 17 amino acids. Germline-derived CDR1 and CDR2 are LGHNA and YSLEER. CDR3 sequence (DNA): TGCGCCAGCAGCCAAGATTATGCGTTGAGCTCCTACAATGAGCAGTTCTTC. It specifies CASSQDYALSSYNEQFF.

The V and J genes are TRBV7-2 and TRBJ2-7; 7 bases align to TRBD1. The trim removed 1 base at V and 4 bases at J, leaving 10 bases unmatched. There are 16 residues in the CDR3. CDR1 and CDR2 from the germline V gene are SGHTA and FQGNSA. CDR3 sequence: CASSLGPSDREYEQYF. DNA for the CDR3: TGTGCCAGCAGCTTAGGGCCGAGCGACAGGGAATACGAGCAGTACTTC.

This sequence joins TRBV18 and TRBJ1-3; no clear D. Per the germline V gene, CDR1 is KGHSH and CDR2 is LQKENI. This CDR3 has 17 residues. Trimming shortened V by 0 bases and J by 4 bases, and 16 bases separated the two germline ends. The CDR3 DNA follows: TGTGCCAGCTCACCACCCTTCACAGCGACGGGAGGAAACACCATATATTTT. Protein sequence: CASSPPFTATGGNTIYF.

As concerns this clone: The junction departs from the called germline gene at one end, perhaps through a read error. The CDR3 nucleotides read TGTGCCAGCAGCTCGGGACAGGGGGCCCGGTTC. This gives the protein CASSSGQGARF. The rearrangement uses TRBV11-2 and TRBJ2-7; 12 bases fit TRBD1. The germline V gene encodes CDR1 SGHAT and CDR2 FQNNGV. CDR3 size: 11 residues. Looking up the rest from reference TRBV11-2 and TRBJ2-7 gives the full variable domain: EAGVAQSPRYKIIEKRQSVAFWCNPISGHATLYWYQQILGQGPKLLIQFQNNGVVDDSQLPKDRFSAERLKGVDSTLKIQPAKLEDSAVYLCASSSGQGARFGPGTRLTVT.

The rearrangement joins TRBV10-1 to TRBJ1-1; D not resolved. The CDR3 consists of 18 residues. Trimming shortened V by 0 bases and J by 0 bases, and 17 bases separated the two germline ends. CDR1 is WNHNN and CDR2 is SYGVQD in the germline V gene (reference sequence). CDR3 sequence: CASSESAVFGRMNTEAFF. CDR3 coding DNA: TGCGCCAGCAGTGAGTCGGCGGTTTTCGGAAGAATGAACACTGAAGCTTTCTTT.

The chain couples TRBV19 to TRBJ1-5, with 8 positions matching TRBD1. This CDR3 comprises 15 residues. Germline CDR1 reads LNHDA; CDR2 reads SQIVND (reference sequence). Trimming cost V 7 bases and J 7 bases; bases outside gene matches: 12. Here the CDR3 DNA reads TGTGCCAGTACTTGGACAGGGAATGGGGGGCAGCCCCAGCATTTT. The encoded protein is CASTWTGNGGQPQHF.

This chain connects TRBV14 to TRBJ2-7, with D hard to call. Germline lookup yields CDR1 SGHDN and CDR2 FVKESK. Trimming took 3 bases from V and 7 from J, leaving 7 bases between them. The CDR3 has 11 residues. CDR3 bases: TGTGCCAGCAGCCATGGGCAGGAGCAGTACTTC. Translation gives CASSHGQEQYF.

The gene calls are TRBV5-4 and TRBJ2-7; D possibly corresponds to TRBD1 (6 bases). With 2 bases removed from V and 3 bases from J, the gap between germline ends came to 9 bases. Germline CDR1 SGHNT, CDR2 YYREEE (reference sequence). The CDR3 spans 13 residues. The CDR3 region is CASSFGTYYEQYF. The DNA for the CDR3 is TGTGCCAGCAGCTTCGGGACATACTACGAGCAGTACTTC.

V is TRBV13 and J is TRBJ2-3; D may be TRBD2 (6 bases). V lost 4 bases, J lost 1 base, and 21 bases lay in between. The CDR3 is 18 amino acids. The germline gives CDR1 PRHDT, CDR2 FYEKMQ (reference sequence). CDR3 DNA: TGTGCCAGCAGCTCCCGTAGCGGACAACAACGGGGCACAGATACGCAGTATTTT. This sequence encodes CASSSRSGQQRGTDTQYF.

The rearrangement links TRBV9 to TRBJ2-7; no reliable D call. V shed 0 bases and J shed 0 bases, with 7 bases lying between them. In germline, CDR1 is SGDLS, CDR2 YYNGEE. This CDR3 spans 14 amino acids. The CDR3 spells CASSVGHLSYEQYF. The CDR3, as DNA: TGTGCCAGCAGCGTAGGACACCTCTCCTACGAGCAGTACTTC.

This chain links TRBV28 with TRBJ2-1, with 9 bases matching TRBD2. The V segment lost 5 bases and the J segment 4 bases; nucleotides outside the gene matches: 6. This CDR3 has 15 residues. CDR1 and CDR2 from the germline V gene are MDHEN and SYDVKM. The chain's CDR3 is CASSRAGGFYNEQFF. The CDR3 bases are TGTGCCAGCAGTCGAGCGGGGGGTTTTTACAATGAGCAGTTCTTC.

The rearrangement uses TRBV7-8 and TRBJ1-6; 8 nucleotides align to TRBD1. CDR1 SGHVS and CDR2 FQNEAQ come from the germline V gene. The V gene end was trimmed by 5 bases and the J gene end by 7 bases; junction bases not matched to a gene: 4. This CDR3 spans 14 amino acids. CDR3 DNA sequence: TGTGCCAGCAGCCGAGACAGGGGAAATTCACCCCTCCACTTT. Amino acid sequence: CASSRDRGNSPLHF.

The V gene is TRBV6-5, the J gene TRBJ2-3; 9 bases are shared with TRBD1. The V segment lost 7 bases and the J segment 1 base; nucleotides outside the gene matches: 3. Per germline, CDR1 MNHEY and CDR2 SVGAGI. The CDR3 runs 14 residues. Here the CDR3 DNA reads TGTGCCAGCACCCGGGACAGGGGCACAGATACGCAGTATTTT. It encodes CASTRDRGTDTQYF.